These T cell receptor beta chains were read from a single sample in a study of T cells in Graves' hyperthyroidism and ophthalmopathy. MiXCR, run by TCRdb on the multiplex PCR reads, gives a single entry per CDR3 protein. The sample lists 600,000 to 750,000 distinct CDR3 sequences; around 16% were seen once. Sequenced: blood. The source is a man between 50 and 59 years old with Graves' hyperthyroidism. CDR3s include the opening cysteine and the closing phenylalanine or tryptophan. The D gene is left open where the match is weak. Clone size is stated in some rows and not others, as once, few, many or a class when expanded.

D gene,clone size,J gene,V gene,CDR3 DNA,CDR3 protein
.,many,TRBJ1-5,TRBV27,TGTGCCAGCAGTTTGGCGGGGACAAGGGGAAATCAGCCCCAGCATTTT,CASSLAGTRGNQPQHF
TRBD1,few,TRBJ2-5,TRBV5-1,TGCGCCAGCAGCTTTTCAACAGGGGGCGTGGAGACCCAGTACTTC,CASSFSTGGVETQYF
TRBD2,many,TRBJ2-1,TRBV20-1,TGCAGTGCTAGCGTGCGGGGGAGCTCCTACAATGAGCAGTTCTTC,CSASVRGSSYNEQFF
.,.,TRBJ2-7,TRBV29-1,TGCAGCTTTGGGGAAGCCTACGAGCAGTACTTC,CSFGEAYEQYF
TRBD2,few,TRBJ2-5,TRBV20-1,TGCAGTGCTAGAGAGGGGACTAGCGACCAAGAGACCCAGTACTTC,CSAREGTSDQETQYF
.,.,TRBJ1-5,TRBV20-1,TGCAGTGCTAGAGTGGGCAGGGGCAATCAGCCCCAGCATTTT,CSARVGRGNQPQHF
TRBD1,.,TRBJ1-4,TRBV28,TGTGCCAGCAGTTCGACAGGGGACTCGGATGAAAAACTGTTTTTT,CASSSTGDSDEKLFF
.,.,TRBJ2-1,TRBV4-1,TGCGCCAGCAGCCATAGTGGTAGCGGCAATGAGCAGTTCTTC,CASSHSGSGNEQFF
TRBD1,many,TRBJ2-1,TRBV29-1,TGCAGCGCAAGAGACGGGACAGGGGCCAATGAGCAGTTCTTC,CSARDGTGANEQFF
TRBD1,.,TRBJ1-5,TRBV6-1,TGTGCCAGCAGTGAGGCGGAGGGGCAGGGGGAGCAGCCCCAGCATTTT,CASSEAEGQGEQPQHF
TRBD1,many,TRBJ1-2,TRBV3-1,TGTGCCAGCAGCCCATACAGGGGCATTGAATATGGCTACACCTTC,CASSPYRGIEYGYTF
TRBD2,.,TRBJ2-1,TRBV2,TGTGCCAGCAGTGAAAGGCTAGCGGGACCGACCTACAATGAGCAGTTCTTC,CASSERLAGPTYNEQFF
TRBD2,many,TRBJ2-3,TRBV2,TGTGCCAGCAGTGGCGGGAGGGTGAGCACAGATACGCAGTATTTT,CASSGGRVSTDTQYF
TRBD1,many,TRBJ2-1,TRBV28,TGTGCCAGCAGTTTACCTTCGGACAGGGGGCTACACAATGAGCAGTTCTTC,CASSLPSDRGLHNEQFF
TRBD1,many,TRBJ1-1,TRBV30,TGTGCCTCCGAGGACAGGTTGAACACTGAAGCTTTCTTT,CASEDRLNTEAFF
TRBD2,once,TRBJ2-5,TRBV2,TGTGCCAGCCGAGGACTAGCGGGATTTTACTTC,CASRGLAGFYF
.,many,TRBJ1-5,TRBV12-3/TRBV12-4,TGTGCCAGCAGTCCACGGGGGTGGCCCCAGCATTTT,CASSPRGWPQHF
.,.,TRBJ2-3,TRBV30,TGTGCCAAGAGGGGGGACACAGATACGCAGTATTTT,CAKRGDTDTQYF
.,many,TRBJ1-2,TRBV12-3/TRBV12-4,TGTGCCAGCAGTTTAACCCCGGGGGGGGAGGGCTATGGCTACACCTTC,CASSLTPGGEGYGYTF
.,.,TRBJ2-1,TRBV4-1,TGCGCCAGCAGCCATTTCAATGAGCAGTTCTTC,CASSHFNEQFF
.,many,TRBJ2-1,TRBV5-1,TGTGCCAGCAGTCCTGGTTACAATGAGCAGTTCTTC,CASSPGYNEQFF
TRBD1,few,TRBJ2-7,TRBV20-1,TGCAGTGCTAGAGGGGACAGCGAAACCTACGAGCAGTACTTC,CSARGDSETYEQYF
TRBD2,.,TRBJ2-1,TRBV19,TGTGCCATATCGGGAGGGCCTTACAATGAGCAGTTCTTC,CAISGGPYNEQFF
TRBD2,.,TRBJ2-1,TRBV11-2,TGTGCCAGCAGCTTAGAGTCTAGCGGGAAATACAATGAGCAGTTCTTC,CASSLESSGKYNEQFF
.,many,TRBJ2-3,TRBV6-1,TGTGCCAGCAGGACCCTAGCAAGTGGCACAGATACGCAGTATTTT,CASRTLASGTDTQYF
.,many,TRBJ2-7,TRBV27,TGTGCCAGCAGTCGGCGGATGGGGCGCTACGAGCAGTACTTC,CASSRRMGRYEQYF
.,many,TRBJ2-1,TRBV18,TGTGCCAGCTCACCGACGACAGACCCCTCCTACAATGAGCAGTTCTTC,CASSPTTDPSYNEQFF
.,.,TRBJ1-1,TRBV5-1,TGCGCCAGCAGCTTGACCGGGACACCGAACACTGAAACTTTCTTT,CASSLTGTPNTETFF
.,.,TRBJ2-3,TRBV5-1,TGCGCCAGCAGCTTTTCAGAAACCGGCTATTCTAGCACAGATACGCAGTATTTT,CASSFSETGYSSTDTQYF
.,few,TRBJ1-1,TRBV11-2,TGTGCCAGCAGCTTAGTTCCGGGTTTGAACACTGAAGCTTTCTTT,CASSLVPGLNTEAFF
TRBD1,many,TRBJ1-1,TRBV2,TGTGCCAGCAGACGGACAGGGCGGGACACTGAAGCTTTCTTT,CASRRTGRDTEAFF
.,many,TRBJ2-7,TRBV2,TGTGCCAGCAGTGAATTTAGGGAGTATGGCGAGCAGTACTTC,CASSEFREYGEQYF
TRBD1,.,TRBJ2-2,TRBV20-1,TGCAGTGCTAGCGGGACAGCGAACACCGGGGAGCTGTCTTTT,CSASGTANTGELSF
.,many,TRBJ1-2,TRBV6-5,TGTGCCAGCAGTTACTCGTCGGGGCTTGAGGGTGGCTACACCTTC,CASSYSSGLEGGYTF
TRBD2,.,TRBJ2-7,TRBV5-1,TGCGCCAGCAGCTTGGCAACTCTAGCGGGAGGATCCTACGAGCAGTACTTC,CASSLATLAGGSYEQYF
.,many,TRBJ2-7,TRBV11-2,TGTGCCAGCAGCTTAGTTTTTAGGGGGGCGCGGGCCGAGCAGTACTTC,CASSLVFRGARAEQYF
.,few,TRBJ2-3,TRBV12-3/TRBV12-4,TGTGCCAGCAGTTTATCTCTTCCTAGCACAGATACGCAGTATTTT,CASSLSLPSTDTQYF
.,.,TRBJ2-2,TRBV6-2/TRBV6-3,TGCGCCAGCAGTGACAGTGGAACCGGGGAGCTGTTTTTT,CASSDSGTGELFF
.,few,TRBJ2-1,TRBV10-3,TGTACCATCAGTAGGCAGGGGAGGCCAAATGAGCAGTTCTTC,CTISRQGRPNEQFF
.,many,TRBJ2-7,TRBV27,TGTGCCAGCAGTTCCTCACTCGGACGGGTGAGGGTTGGAGAGCAGTACTTC,CASSSSLGRVRVGEQYF
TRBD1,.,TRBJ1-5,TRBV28,TGTGCCAGCAGTTTACAGGGGGCTACTCAGCCCCAGCATTTT,CASSLQGATQPQHF
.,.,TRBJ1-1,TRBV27,TGTGCCAGCAGTTTTCAAGGACAGAACACTGAAGCTTTCTTT,CASSFQGQNTEAFF
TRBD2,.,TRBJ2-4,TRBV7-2,TGTGCCAGCAGCCCCTGGACTAGCGACTCAAACATTCAGTACTTC,CASSPWTSDSNIQYF
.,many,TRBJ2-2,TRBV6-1,TGTGCCAGCAGATATATTACAAGGGGACCCGGGGAGCTGTTTTTT,CASRYITRGPGELFF
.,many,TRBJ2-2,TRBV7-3,TGTGCCAGCAGCTTAACACAGGGCGGGTCCGGGGAGCTGTTTTTT,CASSLTQGGSGELFF
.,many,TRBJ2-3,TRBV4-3,TGCGCCAGCAGCCAAGGCACAGGGAGCACAGATACGCAGTATTTT,CASSQGTGSTDTQYF
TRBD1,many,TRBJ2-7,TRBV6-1,TGTGCCAGCAGTGAAGCGGGAAACAGGGGAACCTACGAGCAGTACTTC,CASSEAGNRGTYEQYF
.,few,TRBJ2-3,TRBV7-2,TGTGCCAGCAGCTTGGGGACTCACCAGTATTTT,CASSLGTHQYF
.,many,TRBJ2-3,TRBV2,TGTGCCAGCAGCGAGTCAGATACGCAGTATTTT,CASSESDTQYF
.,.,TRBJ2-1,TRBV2,TGTGCCAGCAGTAGGATGCGCGGGGACCTATTATACAATGAGCAGTTCTTC,CASSRMRGDLLYNEQFF
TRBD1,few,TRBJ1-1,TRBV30,TGTGCCTGGAATCTAAGGACAGGGATGTACACTGAAGCTTTCTTT,CAWNLRTGMYTEAFF
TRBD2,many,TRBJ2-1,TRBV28,TGTGCCAGCAGTTCCTCCGGGACTAGCGGGTACAATGAGCAGTTCTTC,CASSSSGTSGYNEQFF
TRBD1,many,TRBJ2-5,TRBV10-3,TGTGCCATCAGTGAGTCGACGGGACAGGGTAAAGAGACCCAGTACTTC,CAISESTGQGKETQYF
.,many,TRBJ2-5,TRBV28,TGTGCCAGCACCCTGCGAGTTAAAGAGACCCAGTACTTC,CASTLRVKETQYF
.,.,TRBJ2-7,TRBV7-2,TGTGCCAGCGGGGAGGGGGTCATATTATACGAGCAGTACTTC,CASGEGVILYEQYF
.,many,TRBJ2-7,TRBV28,TGTGCCAGCAGTTCCTCAGGGGGGAGGGACGAGCAGTACTTC,CASSSSGGRDEQYF
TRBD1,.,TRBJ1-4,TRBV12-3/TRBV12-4,TGTGCCAGCACCCTCGACAGGGTGGAAAAACTGTTTTTT,CASTLDRVEKLFF
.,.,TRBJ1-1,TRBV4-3,TGCGCCAGCAGCCAGGGGGGTGTTAGTCCTGAAACTTTCTTT,CASSQGGVSPETFF